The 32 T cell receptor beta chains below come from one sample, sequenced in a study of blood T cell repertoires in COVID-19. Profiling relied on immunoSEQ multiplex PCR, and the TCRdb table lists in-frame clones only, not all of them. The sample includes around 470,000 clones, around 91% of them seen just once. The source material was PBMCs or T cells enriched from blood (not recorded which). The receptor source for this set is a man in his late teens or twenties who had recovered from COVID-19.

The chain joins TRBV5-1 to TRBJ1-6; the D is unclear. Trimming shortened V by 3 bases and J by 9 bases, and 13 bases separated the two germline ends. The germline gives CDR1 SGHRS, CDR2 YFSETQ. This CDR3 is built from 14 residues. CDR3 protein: CASSSGEEGSPLHF. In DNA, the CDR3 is TGCGCCAGCAGCTCGGGAGAAGAAGGTTCACCCCTCCACTTT.

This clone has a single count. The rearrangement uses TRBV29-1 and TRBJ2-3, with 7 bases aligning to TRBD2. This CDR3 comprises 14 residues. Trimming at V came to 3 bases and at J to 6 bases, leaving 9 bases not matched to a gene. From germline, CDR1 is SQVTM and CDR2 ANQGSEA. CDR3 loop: CSVENRAGYDTQYF. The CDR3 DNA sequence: TGCAGCGTTGAGAACCGAGCGGGATACGATACGCAGTATTTT.

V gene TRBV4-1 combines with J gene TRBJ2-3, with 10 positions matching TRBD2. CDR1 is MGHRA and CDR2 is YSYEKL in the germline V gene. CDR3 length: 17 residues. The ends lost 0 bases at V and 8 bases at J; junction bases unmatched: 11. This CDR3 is CASSQDPSGRWAFTQYF. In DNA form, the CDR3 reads TGCGCCAGCAGCCAAGATCCTAGCGGGAGATGGGCGTTTACGCAGTATTTT.

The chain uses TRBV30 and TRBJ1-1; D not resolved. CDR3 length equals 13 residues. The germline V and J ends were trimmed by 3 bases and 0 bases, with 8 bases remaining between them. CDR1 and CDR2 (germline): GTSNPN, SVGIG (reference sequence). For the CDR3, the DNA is TGTGCCTGGAGAACAGACATGAACACTGAAGCTTTCTTT. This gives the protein CAWRTDMNTEAFF.

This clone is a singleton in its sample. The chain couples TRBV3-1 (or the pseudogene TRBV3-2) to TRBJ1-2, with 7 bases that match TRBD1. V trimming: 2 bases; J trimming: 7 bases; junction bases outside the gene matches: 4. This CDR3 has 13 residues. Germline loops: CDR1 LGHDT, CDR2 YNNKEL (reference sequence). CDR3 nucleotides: TGTGCCAGCAGCCAACCGACAGGGTTTGGCTACACCTTC. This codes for CASSQPTGFGYTF.

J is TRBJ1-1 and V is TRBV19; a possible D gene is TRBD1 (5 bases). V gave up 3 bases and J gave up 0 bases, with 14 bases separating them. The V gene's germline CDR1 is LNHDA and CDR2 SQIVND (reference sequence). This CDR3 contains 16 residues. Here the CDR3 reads CASSILQVSMNTEAFF. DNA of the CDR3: TGTGCCAGTAGTATCTTACAGGTTTCTATGAACACTGAAGCTTTCTTT. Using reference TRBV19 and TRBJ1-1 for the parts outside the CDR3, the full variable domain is DGGITQSPKYLFRKEGQNVTLSCEQNLNHDAMYWYRQDPGQGLRLIYYSQIVNDFQKGDIAEGYSVSREKKESFPLTVTSAQKNPTAFYLCASSILQVSMNTEAFFGQGTRLTVV.

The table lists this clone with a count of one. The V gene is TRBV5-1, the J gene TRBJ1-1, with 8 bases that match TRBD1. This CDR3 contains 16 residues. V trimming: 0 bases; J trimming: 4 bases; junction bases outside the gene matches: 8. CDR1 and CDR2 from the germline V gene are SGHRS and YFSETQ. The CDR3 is CASSLGAGGSGTEAFF. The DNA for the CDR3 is TGCGCCAGCAGCTTGGGCGCAGGGGGCTCGGGCACTGAAGCTTTCTTT.

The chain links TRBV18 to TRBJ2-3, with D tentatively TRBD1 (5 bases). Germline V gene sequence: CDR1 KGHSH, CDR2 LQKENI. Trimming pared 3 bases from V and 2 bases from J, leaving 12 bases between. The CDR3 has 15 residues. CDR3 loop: CASSPLVGATDTQYF. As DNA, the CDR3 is TGTGCCAGCTCACCCTTGGTTGGGGCCACAGATACGCAGTATTTT.

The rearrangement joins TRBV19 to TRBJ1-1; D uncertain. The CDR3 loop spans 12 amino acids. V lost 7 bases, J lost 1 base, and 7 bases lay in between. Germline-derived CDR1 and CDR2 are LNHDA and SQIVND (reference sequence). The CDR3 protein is CASNHRNTEAFF. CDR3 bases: TGTGCCAGTAATCACAGGAACACTGAAGCTTTCTTT.

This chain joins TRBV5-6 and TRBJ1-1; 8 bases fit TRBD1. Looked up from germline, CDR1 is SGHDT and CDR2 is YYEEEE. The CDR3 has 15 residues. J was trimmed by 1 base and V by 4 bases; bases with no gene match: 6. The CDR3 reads CASSRQGPSNTEAFF. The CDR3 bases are TGTGCCAGCAGCCGACAGGGGCCATCGAACACTGAAGCTTTCTTT.

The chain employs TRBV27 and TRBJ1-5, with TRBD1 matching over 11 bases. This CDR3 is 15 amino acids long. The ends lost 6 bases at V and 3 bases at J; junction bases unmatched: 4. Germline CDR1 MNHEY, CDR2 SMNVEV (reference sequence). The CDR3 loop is CASSGTGGFNQPQHF. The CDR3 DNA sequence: TGTGCCAGCAGCGGGACAGGGGGTTTCAATCAGCCCCAGCATTTT.

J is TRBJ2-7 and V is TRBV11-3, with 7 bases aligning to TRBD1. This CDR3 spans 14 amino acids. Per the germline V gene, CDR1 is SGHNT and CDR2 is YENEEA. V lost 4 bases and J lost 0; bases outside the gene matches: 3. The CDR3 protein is CASSWGQSSYEQYF. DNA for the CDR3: TGTGCCAGCAGCTGGGGACAGAGCTCCTACGAGCAGTACTTC.

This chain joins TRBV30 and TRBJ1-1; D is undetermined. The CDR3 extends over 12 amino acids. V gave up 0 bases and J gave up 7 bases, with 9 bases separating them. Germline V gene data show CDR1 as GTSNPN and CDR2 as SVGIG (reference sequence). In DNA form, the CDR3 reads TGTGCCTGGAGTGTACTCCCGATTGAAGCTTTCTTT. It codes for CAWSVLPIEAFF.

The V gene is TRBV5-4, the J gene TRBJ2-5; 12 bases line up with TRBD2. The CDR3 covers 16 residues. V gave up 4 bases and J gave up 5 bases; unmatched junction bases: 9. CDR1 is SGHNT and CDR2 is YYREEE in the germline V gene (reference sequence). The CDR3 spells CASSRRLAGADETQYF. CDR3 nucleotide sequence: TGTGCCAGCAGCCGCCGACTAGCGGGAGCGGATGAGACCCAGTACTTC.

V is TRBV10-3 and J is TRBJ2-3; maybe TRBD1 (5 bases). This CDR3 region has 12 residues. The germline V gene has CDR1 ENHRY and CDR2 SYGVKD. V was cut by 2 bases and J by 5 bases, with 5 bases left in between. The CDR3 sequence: CAISERGDTQYF. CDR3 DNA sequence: TGTGCCATCAGTGAGAGGGGAGATACGCAGTATTTT.

This CDR3 is CASSLYRGPNEKLFF. CDR3 nucleotides: TGTGCCAGCAGCTTGTACAGGGGGCCTAATGAAAAACTGTTTTTT. V and J are TRBV7-9 and TRBJ1-4; 9 bases align to TRBD1. The CDR3 totals 15 residues. Germline values: CDR1 SEHNR, CDR2 FQNEAQ (reference sequence). J gave up 3 bases and V 3 bases, and 2 bases lay outside the gene matches.

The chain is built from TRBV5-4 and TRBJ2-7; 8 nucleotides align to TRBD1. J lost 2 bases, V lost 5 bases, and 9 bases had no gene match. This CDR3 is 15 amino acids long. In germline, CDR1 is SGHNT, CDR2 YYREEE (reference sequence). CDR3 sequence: CASSSTDRATYEQYF. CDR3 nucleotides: TGTGCCAGCAGTTCAACGGACAGGGCCACCTACGAGCAGTACTTC.

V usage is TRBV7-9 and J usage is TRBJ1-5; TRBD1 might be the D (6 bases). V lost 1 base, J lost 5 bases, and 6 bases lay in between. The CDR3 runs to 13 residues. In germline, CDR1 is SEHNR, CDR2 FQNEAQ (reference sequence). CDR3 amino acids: CASSLEGDQPQHF. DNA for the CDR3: TGTGCCAGCAGCTTAGAGGGGGATCAGCCCCAGCATTTT.

The CDR3 nucleotides read TGTGCCAGCAGCCCCGGGACCAGGGGCACTGAAGCTTTCTTT. Translating it yields CASSPGTRGTEAFF. This chain joins TRBV3-1 (or the pseudogene TRBV3-2) and TRBJ1-1; maybe TRBD1 (6 bases). Trimming removed 4 bases from V and 4 bases from J, with 13 bases in between. The CDR3 contains 14 residues. CDR1 and CDR2 from the germline V gene are LGHDT and YNNKEL (reference sequence).

The CDR3 bases are TGTGCCAGCAGCCATACTGGACAGGGGAATTCACCCCTCCACTTT. Translated: CASSHTGQGNSPLHF. The rearrangement links TRBV7-6 to TRBJ1-6; 9 bases map to TRBD1. Per germline, CDR1 SGHVS and CDR2 FNYEAQ. Trimming cost V 5 bases and J 7 bases; bases outside gene matches: 6. The CDR3 runs 15 residues.

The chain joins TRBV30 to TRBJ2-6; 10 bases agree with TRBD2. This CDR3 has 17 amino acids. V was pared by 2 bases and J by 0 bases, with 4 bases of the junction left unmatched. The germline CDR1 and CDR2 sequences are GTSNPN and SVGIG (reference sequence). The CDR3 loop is CAWSRLAGNSGANVLTF. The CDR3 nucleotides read TGTGCCTGGAGTCGACTAGCGGGTAACTCTGGGGCCAACGTCCTGACTTTC.

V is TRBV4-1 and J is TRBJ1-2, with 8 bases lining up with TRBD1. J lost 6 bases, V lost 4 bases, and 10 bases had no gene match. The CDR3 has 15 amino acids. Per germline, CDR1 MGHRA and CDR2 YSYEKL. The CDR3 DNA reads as TGCGCCAGCAGCCCCCAATCGTCACAGGGGGATGGCTACACCTTC. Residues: CASSPQSSQGDGYTF.

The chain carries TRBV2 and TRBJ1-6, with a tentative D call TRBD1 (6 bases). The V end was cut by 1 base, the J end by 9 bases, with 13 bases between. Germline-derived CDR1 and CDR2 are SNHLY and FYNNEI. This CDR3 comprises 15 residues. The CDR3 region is CASSEERTVGSPLHF. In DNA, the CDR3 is TGTGCCAGCAGTGAAGAAAGGACAGTTGGTTCACCCCTCCACTTT.

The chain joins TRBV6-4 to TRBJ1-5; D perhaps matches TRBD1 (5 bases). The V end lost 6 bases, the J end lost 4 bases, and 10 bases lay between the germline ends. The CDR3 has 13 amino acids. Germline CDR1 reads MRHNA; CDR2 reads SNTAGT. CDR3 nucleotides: TGTGCCAGCAGCAGGGAAGGTAATCAGCCCCAGCATTTT. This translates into CASSREGNQPQHF.

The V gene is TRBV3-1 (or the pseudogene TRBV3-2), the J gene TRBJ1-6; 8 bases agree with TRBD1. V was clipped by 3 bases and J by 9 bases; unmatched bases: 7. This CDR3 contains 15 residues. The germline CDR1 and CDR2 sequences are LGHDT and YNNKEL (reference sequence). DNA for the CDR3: TGTGCCAGCAGCCAGGACAGGGCCTTGGGTTCACCCCTCCACTTT. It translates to CASSQDRALGSPLHF.

CDR3 protein: CASSDRDSGNTIYF. The CDR3 DNA is TGCGCCAGCAGTGACAGGGACTCTGGAAACACCATATATTTT. The rearrangement uses TRBV10-1 and TRBJ1-3, with D possibly being TRBD1 (5 bases). In germline, CDR1 is WNHNN, CDR2 SYGVQD (reference sequence). This CDR3 contains 14 residues. Between the trimmed V and J ends, which lost 3 bases and 0 bases, there was a span of 6 bases.

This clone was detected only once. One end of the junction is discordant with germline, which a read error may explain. The CDR3 DNA is TGCGCCACCAGTAGCGGGAGGGCCTGGAATGAGCAGTTCTTC. It yields the protein CATSSGRAWNEQFF. The chain combines TRBV10-1 with TRBJ2-1; the match to TRBD2 covers 11 bases. This CDR3 contains 14 residues. Germline V gives CDR1 WNHNN, CDR2 SYGVQD (reference sequence).

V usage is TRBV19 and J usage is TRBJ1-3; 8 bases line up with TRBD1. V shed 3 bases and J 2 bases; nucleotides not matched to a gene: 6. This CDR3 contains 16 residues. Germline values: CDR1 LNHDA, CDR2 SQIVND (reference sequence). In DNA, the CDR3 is TGTGCCAGTAGTATCTTAACAGGGGGGCCTGGAAACACCATATATTTT. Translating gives CASSILTGGPGNTIYF.

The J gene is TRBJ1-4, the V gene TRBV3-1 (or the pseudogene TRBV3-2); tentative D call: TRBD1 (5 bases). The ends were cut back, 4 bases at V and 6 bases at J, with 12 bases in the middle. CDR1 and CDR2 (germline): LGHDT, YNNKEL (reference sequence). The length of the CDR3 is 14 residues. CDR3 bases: TGTGCCAGCAGCCCAGGGAACAAGTATGAAAAACTGTTTTTT. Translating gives CASSPGNKYEKLFF.

CDR3 sequence reads: CASTWDRGSYEQYF. DNA for the CDR3: TGTGCCAGCACATGGGACAGGGGGTCCTACGAGCAGTACTTC. V usage is TRBV2 and J usage is TRBJ2-7; 11 nucleotides align to TRBD1. There are 14 residues in the CDR3. Germline V gives CDR1 SNHLY, CDR2 FYNNEI. V gave up 7 bases and J gave up 1 base; unmatched junction bases: 3.

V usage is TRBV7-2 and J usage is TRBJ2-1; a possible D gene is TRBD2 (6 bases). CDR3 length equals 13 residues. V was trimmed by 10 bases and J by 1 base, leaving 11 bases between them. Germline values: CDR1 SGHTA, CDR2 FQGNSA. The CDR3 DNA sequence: TGTGCCACCGCGACTAGATCCTACAATGAGCAGTTCTTC. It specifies CATATRSYNEQFF.

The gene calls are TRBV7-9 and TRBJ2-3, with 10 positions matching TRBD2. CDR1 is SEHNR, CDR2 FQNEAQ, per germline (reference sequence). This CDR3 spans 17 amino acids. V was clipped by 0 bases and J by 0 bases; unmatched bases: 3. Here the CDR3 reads CASSLATSGASTDTQYF. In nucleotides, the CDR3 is TGTGCCAGCAGCTTAGCCACTAGCGGGGCTAGCACAGATACGCAGTATTTT. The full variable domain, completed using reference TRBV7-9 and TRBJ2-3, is DTGVSQNPRHKITKRGQNVTFRCDPISEHNRLYWYRQTLGQGPEFLTYFQNEAQLEKSRLLSDRFSAERPKGSFSTLEIQRTEQGDSAMYLCASSLATSGASTDTQYFGPGTRLTVL.